Presented here are 15 T cell receptor beta chains from one specimen sequenced in a study of blood T cell repertoires in COVID-19. The data were produced by immunoSEQ multiplex PCR, yet TCRdb's version contains in-frame clones alone and is incomplete. Counted here are 130,000 to 150,000 clones, about 89% occurring once; the ten biggest clones make up roughly 12%. The sequencing sample was made of PBMCs or T cells enriched from blood (not recorded which). The origin of the receptors is a man aged 60 to 75 who had recovered from COVID-19.

V and J are TRBV11-2 and TRBJ2-1; D gene uncertain. Germline assignment: CDR1 SGHAT and CDR2 FQNNGV. Trimming took 0 bases from V and 6 from J, leaving 9 bases between them. There are 14 residues in the CDR3. The CDR3 loop is CASSLDIPGNEQFF. Written as DNA, the CDR3 is TGTGCCAGCAGCTTAGACATACCCGGCAATGAGCAGTTCTTC.

The chain recombines TRBV5-1 with TRBJ2-2; TRBD2 matches 7 bases. This CDR3 comprises 13 residues. Germline V gene sequence: CDR1 SGHRS, CDR2 YFSETQ. Germline trimming cut 0 bases from V and 7 bases from J; bases unmatched to any gene: 0. CDR3 coding DNA: TGCGCCAGCAGCTTGGGGACTAGCGGGGAGCTGTTTTTT. Translated, it gives CASSLGTSGELFF.

The V gene is TRBV19, the J gene TRBJ2-4; 8 nucleotides line up with TRBD2. Germline lookup yields CDR1 LNHDA and CDR2 SQIVND (reference sequence). The trim removed 3 bases at V and 5 bases at J, leaving 3 bases unmatched. The CDR3 runs to 14 residues. The CDR3 here is CASSISSGQNIQYF. For the CDR3, the DNA is TGTGCCAGTAGTATCTCTAGCGGGCAAAACATTCAGTACTTC.

V and J are TRBV4-2 and TRBJ1-2; 7 bases match TRBD1. Germline V gene sequence: CDR1 LGHNA, CDR2 YNFKEQ. V was pared by 1 base and J by 2 bases, with 4 bases of the junction left unmatched. The CDR3 is made up of 15 amino acids. The CDR3 protein is CASSQVGGQNYGYTF. In DNA form, the CDR3 reads TGTGCCAGCAGCCAAGTAGGGGGACAGAACTATGGCTACACCTTC.

Details on this clone: The junction and the germline gene differ at one end; a read error may be behind it. The CDR3 DNA reads as TGTGCCAGCACCGGTCTTGCAGCGAGCACCCGGGAGCTGTTTTTT. Its translation is CASTGLAASTRELFF. The V and J genes are TRBV3-1 (or the pseudogene TRBV3-2) and TRBJ2-2, with D uncertain. Germline values: CDR1 LGHDT, CDR2 YNNKEL (reference sequence). This CDR3 comprises 15 residues.

The chain joins TRBV29-1 to TRBJ2-1; no definite D call. Trimming pared 4 bases from V and 4 bases from J, leaving 8 bases between. Germline V gives CDR1 SQVTM, CDR2 ANQGSEA. This CDR3 is built from 12 residues. The CDR3 loop reads CSVGDSYNEQFF. The CDR3 DNA is TGCAGCGTTGGAGACTCGTACAATGAGCAGTTCTTC.

The chain recombines TRBV10-2 with TRBJ1-3; maybe TRBD1 (6 bases). Per the germline V gene, CDR1 is WSHSY and CDR2 is SAAADI. CDR3 length equals 14 residues. V lost 5 bases and J lost 1, with 9 bases in between. The CDR3: CASSKGVSGNTIYF. For the CDR3, the DNA is TGCGCCAGCAGTAAGGGGGTTTCTGGAAACACCATATATTTT.

The V gene is TRBV6-6, the J gene TRBJ2-7; 10 bases align to TRBD1. V trimming: 0 bases; J trimming: 3 bases; junction bases outside the gene matches: 2. Germline V gene lookup returns CDR1 MNHNY and CDR2 SVGAGI (reference sequence). This CDR3 has 15 amino acids. CDR3 loop: CASSYSWDRGYEQYF. CDR3 coding DNA: TGTGCCAGCAGTTACTCGTGGGACAGGGGCTACGAGCAGTACTTC.

This chain links TRBV5-1 with TRBJ2-5, with 11 bases aligning to TRBD1. The germline V gene encodes CDR1 SGHRS and CDR2 YFSETQ. The trim removed 7 bases at V and 4 bases at J, leaving 3 bases unmatched. The CDR3 loop spans 13 amino acids. CDR3 bases: TGCGCCAGCGGACAGGGGGCTGGAGAGACCCAGTACTTC. Translated, it gives CASGQGAGETQYF.

The chain has TRBV30 and TRBJ2-1; TRBD2 matches 7 bases. Germline CDR1 and CDR2: GTSNPN and SVGIG (reference sequence). The CDR3 loop spans 16 amino acids. Germline trimming cut 3 bases from V and 0 bases from J; bases unmatched to any gene: 8. The CDR3 DNA reads TGTGCCTGGAGGGCTACTAGCGCCGCCTCCTACAATGAGCAGTTCTTC. Translation: CAWRATSAASYNEQFF.

This chain links TRBV6-5 with TRBJ1-4, with a possible D match to TRBD1 (6 bases). The germline V gene has CDR1 MNHEY and CDR2 SVGAGI. The CDR3 is 15 amino acids. V was shortened by 5 bases and J by 0 bases, with 10 bases between the two germline ends. CDR3 DNA sequence: TGTGCCAGCAGTCCTTGGACAGCAACTAATGAAAAACTGTTTTTT. As protein: CASSPWTATNEKLFF.

The V and J genes are TRBV18 and TRBJ2-7; TRBD2 might be the D (6 bases). Trimming removed 4 bases from V and 6 bases from J, with 19 bases in between. The CDR3 has 15 residues. Germline-derived CDR1 and CDR2 are KGHSH and LQKENI. The CDR3 sequence is CASSLAASDSGEQYF. The CDR3 bases are TGTGCCAGCTCACTGGCCGCTAGCGATTCGGGCGAGCAGTACTTC.

CDR3 coding DNA: TGCGCCAGCAGCCTTAGCGGGGACTCCTACGAGCAGTACTTC. This codes for CASSLSGDSYEQYF. The J gene is TRBJ2-7, the V gene TRBV5-1, with TRBD2 identical over 8 bases. Germline V lookup: CDR1 SGHRS, CDR2 YFSETQ. The CDR3 runs to 14 residues. V was pared by 4 bases and J by 0 bases, with 3 bases of the junction left unmatched.

This rearrangement joins TRBV27 to TRBJ2-1; TRBD2 aligns across 15 bases. After removal of 6 bases from V and 15 bases from J, the junction contained 9 bases not matched to a gene. The CDR3 is made up of 14 amino acids. CDR1 MNHEY and CDR2 SMNVEV come from the germline V gene (reference sequence). The chain's CDR3 is CASSLGTSGRPGFF. The CDR3 nucleotides are TGTGCCAGCAGCCTCGGGACTAGCGGGAGGCCCGGGTTCTTC.

This chain joins TRBV12-5 and TRBJ2-7; 13 positions agree with TRBD2. Germline CDR1 reads LGHNT; CDR2 reads FRNRAP. CDR3 length: 16 amino acids. Trimming removed 6 bases from V and 4 bases from J; junction bases left unmatched: 9. The chain's CDR3 is CASGLRKGLAGYEQYF. In DNA form, the CDR3 reads TGTGCTAGTGGCTTACGGAAGGGACTAGCGGGGTACGAGCAGTACTTC.